This entry describes one TCR beta chain. The data were obtained in a study of shared clonotypes between healthy human individuals. Germline CDR1 and CDR2: SGHRS and YFSETQ. This CDR3 region has 13 residues. V shed 0 bases and J shed 6 bases, with 7 bases lying between them. Naive CD8 cells lacked CD45RO and underwent positive selection for CCR7, leaving out terminally differentiated effector memory CD45RA+ cells. Generated by immunoSEQ multiplex PCR, the TCRdb table keeps only in-frame clones and is missing some. The top ten clones hold more than 0.085% of a sample with 660,000 or so clones, 95% to 96% of them seen once.

The sample was naive CD8+ T cells sorted from blood. The receptor's source is a woman aged 25 to 45 in good health. The chain joins TRBV5-1 to TRBJ2-1; D not resolved. In DNA form, the CDR3 reads TGCGCCAGCAGCTTGGGAGACACCAATGAGCAGTTCTTC. Translated: CASSLGDTNEQFF.